The 32 T cell receptor beta chains presented below share a single source sample, sequenced in a study of PD-L1 blockade in urothelial cancer. Produced via immunoSEQ multiplex PCR; TCRdb's table is partial and in-frame only. The data show tens of thousands of clones, with roughly 84% seen just once and more than 2% held by the top ten. Described time point: pretreatment peripheral blood. Material: PBMCs, obtained around atezolizumab (anti-PD-L1) treatment. The receptor set was obtained from a man in his sixties with urothelial cancer.

The V gene is TRBV5-1, the J gene TRBJ2-1; D possibly corresponds to TRBD2 (6 bases). V was trimmed by 4 bases and J by 7 bases, leaving 12 bases between them. CDR1 SGHRS and CDR2 YFSETQ come from the germline V gene. This CDR3 comprises 13 residues. CDR3 sequence: CASSAEGGNEQFF. Written as DNA, the CDR3 is TGCGCCAGCAGCGCGGAGGGAGGAAATGAGCAGTTCTTC. Variable domain in full (rest from reference TRBV5-1 and TRBJ2-1): KAGVTQTPRYLIKTRGQQVTLSCSPISGHRSVSWYQQTPGQGLQFLFEYFSETQRNKGNFPGRFSGRQFSNSRSEMNVSTLELGDSALYLCASSAEGGNEQFFGPGTRLTVL.

The rearrangement links TRBV9 to TRBJ2-1; TRBD1 matches 10 bases. Looked up from germline, CDR1 is SGDLS and CDR2 is YYNGEE. This CDR3 is built from 17 residues. Trimming removed 4 bases from V and 8 bases from J; junction bases left unmatched: 15. The CDR3 is CASSPGGATGGRHEQFF. CDR3 sequence (DNA): TGTGCCAGCAGCCCAGGAGGGGCGACAGGGGGCCGGCATGAGCAGTTCTTC.

The chain employs TRBV27 and TRBJ2-5, with 7 nucleotides matching TRBD2. V shed 3 bases and J 5 bases; nucleotides not matched to a gene: 6. From germline, CDR1 is MNHEY and CDR2 SMNVEV (reference sequence). The CDR3 extends over 14 amino acids. The chain's CDR3 is CASSFGGSGETQYF. The CDR3 region has the DNA TGTGCCAGCAGTTTTGGCGGGAGTGGGGAGACCCAGTACTTC.

In DNA, the CDR3 is TGTGCCTGGAGTGTGGACTGGATGGAGACCCAGTACTTC. Its protein is CAWSVDWMETQYF. The chain employs TRBV30 and TRBJ2-5; D perhaps matches TRBD2 (5 bases). The V end lost 0 bases, the J end lost 5 bases, and 10 bases lay between the germline ends. Germline V lookup: CDR1 GTSNPN, CDR2 SVGIG (reference sequence). The CDR3 totals 13 residues.

The genes are TRBV6-1 and TRBJ1-5; D may be TRBD1 (5 bases). The CDR3 totals 14 residues. V gave up 2 bases and J gave up 6 bases, with 11 bases separating them. Germline V CDR1 and CDR2: MNHNS, SASEGT. This CDR3 is CASSEQGLGQPQHF. In nucleotides, the CDR3 is TGTGCCAGCAGTGAACAGGGCTTGGGTCAGCCCCAGCATTTT.

The chain employs TRBV27 and TRBJ2-7; weak D call: TRBD2 (6 bases). Trimming took off 2 bases at V and 7 bases at J, with 6 bases between the two ends. Germline loops: CDR1 MNHEY, CDR2 SMNVEV (reference sequence). The CDR3 length is 11 residues. The CDR3, as DNA: TGTGCCAGCAGTTTAGGGGGGGAGCAGTACTTC. It yields the protein CASSLGGEQYF.

This clone showed up just a few times. The CDR3 DNA follows: TGTGCCAGCAGCGAGGGAGGGGCTAGGTATTTTTCCAGGGAGCAGTACTTC. Translation gives CASSEGGARYFSREQYF. The J gene is TRBJ2-7, the V gene TRBV5-6; 7 positions agree with TRBD2. The CDR3 runs to 17 residues. V was clipped by 4 bases and J by 7 bases; unmatched bases: 20. CDR1 and CDR2 (germline): SGHDT, YYEEEE.

V usage is TRBV7-9 and J usage is TRBJ2-6; D call uncertain. There are 15 residues in the CDR3. Germline V lookup: CDR1 SEHNR, CDR2 FQNEAQ (reference sequence). The V end was cut by 5 bases, the J end by 1 base, with 9 bases between. CDR3 DNA: TGTGCCAGCAGCAGTTACACGTCTGGGGCCAACGTCCTGACTTTC. Encoded protein: CASSSYTSGANVLTF. The complete variable domain, with remaining parts taken from reference TRBV7-9 and TRBJ2-6, reads DTGVSQNPRHKITKRGQNVTFRCDPISEHNRLYWYRQTLGQGPEFLTYFQNEAQLEKSRLLSDRFSAERPKGSFSTLEIQRTEQGDSAMYLCASSSYTSGANVLTFGAGSRLTVL.

This rearrangement joins TRBV29-1 to TRBJ2-1, with D maybe TRBD2 (7 bases). The CDR3 runs 16 residues. In germline, CDR1 is SQVTM, CDR2 ANQGSEA. V lost 4 bases and J lost 5, with 21 bases in between. CDR3 sequence: CSVVGGWGGADNEQFF. For the CDR3, the DNA is TGCAGCGTTGTTGGTGGTTGGGGGGGCGCCGACAATGAGCAGTTCTTC.

V gene TRBV5-1 combines with J gene TRBJ2-5; no definite D call. Trimming took 4 bases from V and 0 from J, leaving 19 bases between them. Germline V gene data show CDR1 as SGHRS and CDR2 as YFSETQ. The CDR3 runs 17 residues. The CDR3 nucleotides are TGCGCCAGCAGCCCCACATCCCGATCCCCGTACCAAGAGACCCAGTACTTC. It codes for CASSPTSRSPYQETQYF.

The sample holds one count of this clone. This sequence joins TRBV30 and TRBJ1-4; tentative D call: TRBD1 (5 bases). CDR3 size: 12 residues. The ends were cut back, 5 bases at V and 8 bases at J, with 12 bases in the middle. Germline lookup yields CDR1 GTSNPN and CDR2 SVGIG (reference sequence). The CDR3 here is CAWQGVGEKLFF. Here the CDR3 DNA reads TGTGCCTGGCAGGGTGTTGGCGAAAAACTGTTTTTT.

This chain connects TRBV14 to TRBJ2-1, with a weak D call TRBD1 (5 bases). Per germline, CDR1 SGHDN and CDR2 FVKESK. The CDR3 loop spans 14 amino acids. V lost 7 bases, J lost 5 bases, and 15 bases lay in between. The CDR3 nucleotides are TGTGCCAGCACCTCCCTAAGACAGAACAATGAGCAGTTCTTC. It translates to CASTSLRQNNEQFF.

The CDR3 bases are TGTGCCAGCAGTGCACAGGAGGGTGGCTACACCTTC. This sequence encodes CASSAQEGGYTF. The chain uses TRBV2 and TRBJ1-2; D possibly corresponds to TRBD1 (5 bases). Germline CDR1 reads SNHLY; CDR2 reads FYNNEI. The V gene lost 4 bases and the J gene lost 7 bases, with 10 bases spanning the gap. The CDR3 loop spans 12 amino acids.

The gene calls are TRBV5-1 and TRBJ2-2, with a tentative D call TRBD1 (5 bases). The CDR3 is 14 residues long. Trimming left V 2 bases short and J 6 bases short, with 11 bases between. Per germline, CDR1 SGHRS and CDR2 YFSETQ. CDR3: CASSLRGNAGELFF. The CDR3 coding sequence is TGCGCCAGCAGCTTAAGGGGAAATGCCGGGGAGCTGTTTTTT.

This chain links TRBV7-3 with TRBJ2-2; TRBD1 matches 8 bases. The V segment lost 4 bases and the J segment 13 bases; nucleotides outside the gene matches: 14. Germline V lookup: CDR1 SGHTA, CDR2 FQGTGA. The CDR3 extends over 15 amino acids. Here the CDR3 reads CASSSLPGQGGGLFF. CDR3 DNA sequence: TGTGCCAGCAGCTCCCTACCCGGACAGGGTGGAGGGCTGTTTTTT.

The rearrangement joins TRBV7-9 to TRBJ2-2; perhaps TRBD1 as D (5 bases). The CDR3 runs 15 residues. V shed 5 bases and J shed 4 bases, with 14 bases lying between them. CDR1 SEHNR and CDR2 FQNEAQ come from the germline V gene (reference sequence). CDR3 amino acids: CASSRDSLSTGELFF. The CDR3 DNA reads TGTGCCAGCAGCCGTGACAGCCTAAGCACCGGGGAGCTGTTTTTT. The full variable domain, with the rest looked up from reference TRBV7-9 and TRBJ2-2, is DTGVSQNPRHKITKRGQNVTFRCDPISEHNRLYWYRQTLGQGPEFLTYFQNEAQLEKSRLLSDRFSAERPKGSFSTLEIQRTEQGDSAMYLCASSRDSLSTGELFFGEGSRLTVL.

This clone was counted between two and nine times. This chain links TRBV25-1 with TRBJ2-3; D is ambiguous. Germline V gene lookup returns CDR1 MGHDK and CDR2 SYGVNS. V gave up 3 bases and J gave up 1 base, with 8 bases separating them. This CDR3 comprises 14 residues. Here the CDR3 reads CASSDVGGTDTQYF. The CDR3 DNA sequence: TGTGCCAGCAGTGACGTCGGAGGCACAGATACGCAGTATTTT.

This clone has more than one count but fewer than ten. CDR3 sequence reads: CASTGTGEGTEAFF. As DNA, the CDR3 is TGTGCCAGCACCGGGACAGGGGAGGGCACTGAAGCTTTCTTT. The gene calls are TRBV28 and TRBJ1-1, with TRBD1 identical over 10 bases. The length of the CDR3 is 14 residues. V lost 7 bases, J lost 4 bases, and 6 bases stayed unmatched. CDR1 MDHEN and CDR2 SYDVKM come from the germline V gene.

This rearrangement joins TRBV4-1 to TRBJ2-7; 13 bases line up with TRBD2. Unmatched junction bases numbered 10, after V lost 4 bases and J lost 4 bases. The CDR3 is 17 amino acids. Per germline, CDR1 MGHRA and CDR2 YSYEKL. CDR3 protein: CASSPRGLAGEGYEQYF. CDR3 nucleotide sequence: TGCGCCAGCAGCCCCCGAGGACTAGCGGGAGAAGGGTACGAGCAGTACTTC.

The chain employs TRBV7-9 and TRBJ2-3; 11 bases are shared with TRBD2. The germline V gene encodes CDR1 SEHNR and CDR2 FQNEAQ (reference sequence). V trimming: 5 bases; J trimming: 4 bases; junction bases outside the gene matches: 2. This CDR3 spans 14 amino acids. The DNA of the CDR3 is TGTGCCAGCAGCAATAGCGGGGGGGCAGATACGCAGTATTTT. Amino acid sequence: CASSNSGGADTQYF.

This clone was counted a single time. This chain connects TRBV27 to TRBJ2-3; TRBD2 agrees at 8 bases. The CDR3 is 17 residues long. CDR1 MNHEY and CDR2 SMNVEV come from the germline V gene (reference sequence). J gave up 5 bases and V 0 bases, and 10 bases lay outside the gene matches. The CDR3 here is CASSLSIFSGAVDTQYF. The CDR3 bases are TGTGCCAGCAGTTTATCGATTTTTAGCGGGGCTGTAGATACGCAGTATTTT.

This clone was seen a few times. This chain uses TRBV6-1 with TRBJ2-5; 9 bases are a match to TRBD2. Per germline, CDR1 MNHNS and CDR2 SASEGT. This CDR3 is built from 16 residues. Unmatched junction bases numbered 6, after V lost 3 bases and J lost 1 base. The CDR3 sequence: CASSDQAGGSQETQYF. DNA for the CDR3: TGTGCCAGCAGTGACCAAGCGGGAGGCTCCCAAGAGACCCAGTACTTC.

Only one count was recorded for this clone. This sequence joins TRBV6-5 and TRBJ1-2, with TRBD1 as a possible D gene (6 bases). The V end lost 0 bases, the J end lost 5 bases, and 13 bases lay between the germline ends. The CDR3 consists of 15 residues. CDR1 is MNHEY, CDR2 SVGAGI, per germline. The CDR3 loop is CASSYSWTAPYGYTF. The CDR3 nucleotides are TGTGCCAGCAGTTACTCTTGGACAGCACCTTATGGCTACACCTTC.

This clone was picked up a small number of times. This sequence joins TRBV12-5 and TRBJ2-2, with TRBD2 matching 8 bases. The CDR3 spans 14 residues. Unmatched junction bases numbered 8, after V lost 8 bases and J lost 6 bases. In germline, CDR1 is LGHNT, CDR2 FRNRAP. The CDR3: CASRKAGAAGELFF. Here the CDR3 DNA reads TGTGCTAGTAGAAAAGCGGGAGCGGCCGGGGAGCTGTTTTTT.

The gene calls are TRBV19 and TRBJ2-7; 7 bases are shared with TRBD1. The CDR3 consists of 14 residues. Germline V CDR1 and CDR2: LNHDA, SQIVND (reference sequence). Trimming took 5 bases from V and 4 from J; bases not matched to a gene: 8. The CDR3 region is CASSFPGQIYEQYF. The DNA for the CDR3 is TGTGCCAGTAGTTTCCCGGGACAGATATACGAGCAGTACTTC. Supplemented by reference TRBV19 and TRBJ2-7, the full variable domain reads DGGITQSPKYLFRKEGQNVTLSCEQNLNHDAMYWYRQDPGQGLRLIYYSQIVNDFQKGDIAEGYSVSREKKESFPLTVTSAQKNPTAFYLCASSFPGQIYEQYFGPGTRLTVT.

V is TRBV28 and J is TRBJ2-2; the match to TRBD2 covers 14 bases. V lost 7 bases, J lost 5 bases, and 6 bases stayed unmatched. The CDR3 totals 16 residues. The V gene's germline CDR1 is MDHEN and CDR2 SYDVKM. Written as DNA, the CDR3 is TGTGCCAGCATATCCGGGACTAGCGGGAGTACCGGGGAGCTGTTTTTT. Translated, it gives CASISGTSGSTGELFF.

This rearrangement joins TRBV7-9 to TRBJ2-4; D is unresolved. The CDR3 has 15 residues. The V end lost 5 bases, the J end lost 0 bases, and 11 bases lay between the germline ends. The germline CDR1 and CDR2 sequences are SEHNR and FQNEAQ (reference sequence). This CDR3 is CASSASRLAKNIQYF. In DNA, the CDR3 is TGTGCCAGCAGCGCCAGCAGGTTAGCCAAAAACATTCAGTACTTC.

The J gene is TRBJ2-5, the V gene TRBV29-1; TRBD2 might be the D (6 bases). CDR3 size: 14 residues. Trimming left V 5 bases short and J 4 bases short, with 17 bases between. CDR1 SQVTM and CDR2 ANQGSEA come from the germline V gene. CDR3 in amino acids: CSVRGGGQLETQYF. The CDR3 region has the DNA TGCAGCGTTAGGGGAGGAGGGCAGTTAGAGACCCAGTACTTC.

The chain is built from TRBV21-1 and TRBJ2-7; the D call TRBD1 from the table was never checked on the DNA. TRBV21-1 is described as a pseudogene. The CDR3 covers 17 residues. The DNA of the CDR3 is TGTGCCAGCAGCAAAGAACTTGGGGACAGGGTAGACTACGAGCAGTACTTC. This gives the protein CASSKELGDRVDYEQYF.

The genes are TRBV28 and TRBJ2-7; 7 bases agree with TRBD1. This CDR3 spans 15 amino acids. Germline V gives CDR1 MDHEN, CDR2 SYDVKM. The V segment lost 8 bases and the J segment 3 bases; nucleotides outside the gene matches: 13. The CDR3 loop reads CASSLDRDSVYEQYF. The CDR3 DNA reads TGTGCCAGCTCGTTAGATCGGGACAGCGTCTACGAGCAGTACTTC.

V usage is TRBV7-2 and J usage is TRBJ1-1; possibly TRBD1 for D (6 bases). Germline assignment: CDR1 SGHTA and CDR2 FQGNSA. Trimming took 6 bases from V and 6 from J, leaving 17 bases between them. CDR3 length: 14 amino acids. The CDR3, as DNA: TGTGCCAGCAGAAAAAGGGAGGGGGGCGCTGAAGCTTTCTTT. Encoded protein: CASRKREGGAEAFF.

The chain carries TRBV5-1 and TRBJ2-2; 7 bases align to TRBD1. From germline, CDR1 is SGHRS and CDR2 YFSETQ. V lost 4 bases and J lost 4; bases outside the gene matches: 7. This CDR3 is built from 15 residues. This CDR3 is CASSTTYRGTGELFF. DNA for the CDR3: TGCGCCAGCAGCACAACGTACAGGGGCACCGGGGAGCTGTTTTTT.